This T cell receptor beta chain was observed in a study of breast tumors, draining lymph nodes, adjacent tissues. The CDR3 runs to 15 residues. With 0 bases removed from V and 11 bases from J, the gap between germline ends came to 18 bases. Germline V gives CDR1 MGHRA, CDR2 YSYEKL. Breast cancer patients provided tissue from their axillary draining lymph nodes. TCRdb fed the multiplex PCR reads into MiXCR, producing one record per CDR3 protein. The table shows 83,000 or so distinct CDR3 sequences, with under 25% occurring only once. Study-wide results and limits: Most tumor T cells seemingly derive from lymph node, then expand in tumor.

This clonotype appeared many times. Its antigen is not identified. The TCR sequence derives from a female donor with breast cancer. Some clones in this sample may be carry-over from other donors' samples. Sequencing was carried out using axillary lymph node tissue. This sequence joins TRBV4-1 and TRBJ2-3; no clear D gene. The CDR3 nucleotides are TGCGCCAGCAGCCAAGATGGGGTAGGGCGGACCGGGCAGTATTTT. Translation gives CASSQDGVGRTGQYF.